This T cell receptor (beta chain) was documented in a study of regulatory and conventional T cells in RAG deficiency (dated by TCRdb to 2016 to 2017). Study-wide context: High-throughput TCR beta sequencing was used to compare the diversity and composition of the Treg, conventional CD4+ and CD8+ T cell repertoires of RAG-deficient patients with those of healthy controls. General study outcomes and caveats: Compared with controls, Omenn syndrome and CID/AS patients had roughly 95-fold fewer unique TCR beta sequences in Treg cells, whereas the reduction in the other subsets was around 10-fold. In Omenn syndrome patients, sorted CD25-high CD127-low cells may represent peripherally activated cells rather than bona fide Treg cells. For some subjects, some analyses of T-cell subsets were not performed. Markedly lower Shannon entropy and higher Simpson indices were observed in RAG-deficient patients than in control T-cell subpopulations. All patient T-cell subsets had shorter CDR3 lengths; Omenn syndrome patients showed >75% Treg-Tconv repertoire overlap at nucleotide and amino acid level.

With regard to this clone: It lacks a known antigen. Nothing much larger sits one base from this clone, and base qualities are not available.

Preparation of the library involved the immunoSEQ multiplex PCR assay. Genomic DNA from the sorted T-cell subsets was used to amplify and sequence rearranged TCR beta chain products. The study's processing was this. Shannon entropy and Simpson indices were used to measure how diverse the repertoire of productive TCR beta rearrangements was. To gauge clonal expansion, the frequencies of the 100 most abundant productive TCR beta clonotypes among total reads were added together. A self-reactivity index based on amino acid usage at CDR3beta positions 6 and 7 was applied to the TRB repertoires. Two-way ANOVA was applied to the repertoire analyses, whereas Student t or Mann-Whitney tests were applied to the flow cytometric analyses. TCRdb provides this immuneACCESS table in a form limited to in-frame rearrangements. Some clones are lacking; in checked studies, under half of them reflect an unresolved V gene, and why the rest are absent is not known. Clone size and the V and J calls come from that table; the DNA yielded D and trimming. The sample table shows 15,000 to 20,000 clones, and over 80% are seen once. The ten largest clones capture over 1.1% of the sample.

Before genomic DNA was extracted, regulatory T cells were isolated from blood as CD4+CD25-high CD127-low cells. Eight or nine healthy control donors served as the comparison group for repertoire analyses. Measured from the cysteine to the phenylalanine, the CDR3 is 16 residues long. Only the CDR3 DNA stays, 48 bases, in frame from base 1. These records were also assigned to another study, of regulatory T cells. As noted in the second study: The multiplex PCR relied on 52 forward TRBV primers and 13 reverse TRBJ primers, and amplification bias was corrected through assay-based and computational methods. Repertoires from patients had restricted unique TRB V-J pairs and skewed V and J gene usage, with the strongest effect in regulatory T cells. Between CD3G-deficient patients and healthy controls, the study compared T-cell receptor beta repertoires in sorted regulatory T cells, conventional CD4+ T cells and CD8+ T cells. Peripheral blood mononuclear cells were isolated by Ficoll density separation. Within the immunoSEQ assay, multiplex PCR amplified rearranged TRB loci from genomic DNA. TRB amplicons were sequenced on an Illumina HiSeq platform. Raw sequences were error-filtered and aligned to reference gene sequences by custom algorithms, then analyzed with the immunoSEQ online tools. Frequencies of productive and nonproductive TRB rearrangements were evaluated among both unique and total sequences. Group comparisons used t tests, Mann-Whitney tests or two-way ANOVA run in Prism software.

Specimen: Tregs sorted from blood. This receptor chain uses TRBV1 and TRBJ2-1; the table calls TRBD2, which could not be checked here. TRBV1 is described as a pseudogene. The TCR was taken from a human donor in good health. The DNA sequence is given as TGCACCAGCACCCTAAGGGAGCGGGGGGCCTACAATGAGCAGTTCTTC. This translates into CTSTLRERGAYNEQFF.